These 2 T cell receptor beta chains originate from one sample sequenced in a study of persistence of HIV-infected CD4 T cells. Cells were stimulated nonspecifically with anti-CD3/anti-CD28 magnetic beads. Responding CD4+ T cells were sorted by upregulation of both CD40 ligand and CD69. The immunoSEQ assay was version 4, run in survey mode. Sequencing used immunoSEQ multiplex PCR; TCRdb keeps in-frame clones, though not all of them. The table lists approximately 45,000 clones, more than 80% of them singletons. Antigens of these TCRs are unknown. The sample in question was CD4+ T cells sorted from PBMCs after roughly 18-hour stimulation, obtained from a patient who received antiretroviral therapy. These receptors were taken from an adult woman with HIV who was CMV-seropositive.

The V call is TRBV5-5, the J call TRBJ1-1; 8 nucleotides match TRBD1. Germline CDR1 reads SGHKS; CDR2 reads YYEKEE (reference sequence). Germline trimming cut 2 bases from V and 1 base from J; bases unmatched to any gene: 13. CDR3 length: 18 residues. The CDR3 DNA reads as TGTGCCAGCAGCTTCTACGGACAGGGAAGGAGTTGGAACACTGAAGCTTTCTTT. Residues: CASSFYGQGRSWNTEAFF.

CDR3 DNA: TGTGCCAGCAGTAGGGGGCCGGGGCAGCCCCAGCATTTT. Translating gives CASSRGPGQPQHF. The chain combines TRBV27 with TRBJ1-5; TRBD1 agrees at 7 bases. Germline V gene lookup returns CDR1 MNHEY and CDR2 SMNVEV (reference sequence). Trimming removed 5 bases from V and 7 bases from J; junction bases left unmatched: 5. The CDR3 contains 13 residues.